The 32 T cell receptor beta chains reported below all come from one sample, sequenced in a study of T cell changes during pregnancy in multiple sclerosis. The protocol was immunoSEQ multiplex PCR, while the TCRdb copy is restricted to in-frame clones and leaves out a portion. The sample has tens of thousands of clones, 93% seen once; the top ten hold around 3.7%. The specimen was CD8+ T cells from peripheral blood mononuclear cells, collected in the second trimester of pregnancy. The source is a female donor with multiple sclerosis, enrolled in a pregnancy study.

This chain links TRBV27 with TRBJ2-7; 7 nucleotides agree with TRBD2. The germline gives CDR1 MNHEY, CDR2 SMNVEV (reference sequence). CDR3 length equals 13 residues. Unmatched junction bases numbered 2, after V lost 0 bases and J lost 6 bases. CDR3 bases: TGTGCCAGCAGTTTATCCCGCGGGAGCGAGCAGTACTTC. Amino acid sequence: CASSLSRGSEQYF.

This clone has more than one count but fewer than ten. This chain links TRBV2 with TRBJ2-7, with 7 bases lining up with TRBD2. CDR1 is SNHLY, CDR2 FYNNEI, per germline. The CDR3 covers 12 residues. V lost 8 bases to trimming and J lost 4 bases; unmatched junction nucleotides: 5. The CDR3 DNA sequence: TGTGCCAGCCGGGACTATCTTTACGAGCAGTACTTC. It encodes CASRDYLYEQYF.

This sequence joins TRBV7-6 and TRBJ2-2, with D possibly being TRBD2 (6 bases). Between the trimmed V and J ends, which lost 5 bases and 4 bases, there was a span of 17 bases. This CDR3 has 16 amino acids. Germline loops: CDR1 SGHVS, CDR2 FNYEAQ. In nucleotides, the CDR3 is TGTGCCAGCAGCCCTACTATTAACGGGGGCACCGGGGAGCTGTTTTTT. Translating it yields CASSPTINGGTGELFF.

The chain combines TRBV5-4 with TRBJ2-7; 12 bases line up with TRBD2. V dropped 1 base and J dropped 2; count of bases not matched to a gene: 4. Germline lookup yields CDR1 SGHNT and CDR2 YYREEE (reference sequence). CDR3 length: 16 residues. CDR3 coding DNA: TGTGCCAGCAGCTTGTACGGACTAGCGGGGACCTACGAGCAGTACTTC. Translating it yields CASSLYGLAGTYEQYF.

The DNA for the CDR3 is TGTGCCAGCAGCCAAGTCGGGGTTCCCGAGCAGTACTTC. Encoded protein: CASSQVGVPEQYF. This rearrangement joins TRBV14 to TRBJ2-7; D possibly corresponds to TRBD2 (5 bases). Germline V gives CDR1 SGHDN, CDR2 FVKESK. The CDR3 is 13 amino acids. Trimming shortened V by 1 base and J by 6 bases, and 10 bases separated the two germline ends.

This sequence joins TRBV10-3 and TRBJ1-1; 7 bases align to TRBD1. V lost 2 bases and J lost 5; bases outside the gene matches: 2. The CDR3 sequence is 13 residues long. Germline CDR1 and CDR2: ENHRY and SYGVKD. Here the CDR3 reads CAISEGRGTEAFF. Here the CDR3 DNA reads TGTGCCATCAGTGAGGGCAGGGGGACTGAAGCTTTCTTT.

This rearrangement joins TRBV7-3 to TRBJ2-1; 9 bases agree with TRBD1. The germline gives CDR1 SGHTA, CDR2 FQGTGA. The CDR3 loop spans 17 amino acids. Unmatched junction bases numbered 9, after V lost 3 bases and J lost 3 bases. The CDR3 spells CASSFFAGQGNYNEQFF. CDR3 in DNA: TGTGCCAGCAGCTTTTTCGCCGGACAGGGGAACTACAATGAGCAGTTCTTC.

The chain recombines TRBV27 with TRBJ1-5; TRBD1 matches at 7 bases. Germline V gene sequence: CDR1 MNHEY, CDR2 SMNVEV (reference sequence). The CDR3 totals 13 residues. V trimming: 5 bases; J trimming: 4 bases; junction bases outside the gene matches: 2. CDR3 DNA sequence: TGTGCCAGCAGTACGGACAGGAATCAGCCCCAGCATTTT. Encoded protein: CASSTDRNQPQHF.

Only one count was recorded for this clone. This chain connects TRBV7-8 to TRBJ2-7; TRBD2 agrees at 7 bases. The V and J ends lost 5 bases and 2 bases, in that order; junction bases with no gene match: 12. From germline, CDR1 is SGHVS and CDR2 FQNEAQ. There are 16 residues in the CDR3. The CDR3 sequence: CASSAPLAEITYEQYF. The CDR3 nucleotides read TGTGCCAGCAGCGCTCCGCTAGCGGAAATAACCTACGAGCAGTACTTC. The whole variable domain, filled in from reference TRBV7-8 and TRBJ2-7, reads GAGVSQSPRYKVAKRGQDVALRCDPISGHVSLFWYQQALGQGPEFLTYFQNEAQLDKSGLPSDRFFAERPEGSVSTLKIQRTQQEDSAVYLCASSAPLAEITYEQYFGPGTRLTVT.

V and J are TRBV10-2 and TRBJ2-3; TRBD2 agrees at 7 bases. CDR1 WSHSY and CDR2 SAAADI come from the germline V gene. V dropped 6 bases and J dropped 5; count of bases not matched to a gene: 8. The CDR3 loop spans 14 amino acids. CDR3 nucleotide sequence: TGCGCCAGCAGCCAAGCGGGGCCCCAAGATACGCAGTATTTT. It yields the protein CASSQAGPQDTQYF.

The CDR3 region has the DNA TGCAGCGTTGAAGTTTTTGGGACAGGTGTCTCTGGGGCCAACGTCCTGACTTTC. Its protein is CSVEVFGTGVSGANVLTF. The rearrangement links TRBV29-1 to TRBJ2-6; 8 nucleotides align to TRBD1. This CDR3 region has 18 residues. The V segment lost 1 base and the J segment 0 bases; nucleotides outside the gene matches: 8. The germline V gene has CDR1 SQVTM and CDR2 ANQGSEA.

The table lists this clone with a count of one. The chain has TRBV27 and TRBJ2-1; 13 bases line up with TRBD2. The CDR3 consists of 17 residues. V gave up 1 base and J gave up 5 bases; unmatched junction bases: 5. Germline CDR1 and CDR2: MNHEY and SMNVEV (reference sequence). The CDR3 sequence: CASSLWTSGGQNNEQFF. The CDR3 nucleotides are TGTGCCAGCAGTTTATGGACTAGCGGGGGCCAAAACAATGAGCAGTTCTTC.

The rearrangement uses TRBV19 and TRBJ2-2; 11 bases are a match to TRBD2. Germline V lookup: CDR1 LNHDA, CDR2 SQIVND (reference sequence). The CDR3 loop spans 20 amino acids. J gave up 7 bases and V 5 bases, and 21 bases lay outside the gene matches. The CDR3 DNA is TGTGCCAGTAGTCCAAAGGGGAAACTAGCGGGAGCGCTAATGGGCGGGGAGCTGTTTTTT. Translating gives CASSPKGKLAGALMGGELFF.

V and J are TRBV7-2 and TRBJ1-1, with 12 bases matching TRBD1. CDR3 length equals 16 residues. In germline, CDR1 is SGHTA, CDR2 FQGNSA. Trimming cost V 3 bases and J 4 bases; bases outside gene matches: 6. CDR3 DNA: TGTGCCAGCAGCTTCCGGGACAGGGGGCGCGGCACTGAAGCTTTCTTT. It encodes CASSFRDRGRGTEAFF.

The chain links TRBV7-8 to TRBJ2-7; no clear D. The CDR3 contains 14 residues. V lost 5 bases and J lost 2, with 13 bases in between. Germline loops: CDR1 SGHVS, CDR2 FQNEAQ. CDR3 coding DNA: TGTGCCAGCAGCCCACAGCCCCCGGCCTACGAGCAGTACTTC. This translates into CASSPQPPAYEQYF. Looking up the rest from reference TRBV7-8 and TRBJ2-7 gives the full variable domain: GAGVSQSPRYKVAKRGQDVALRCDPISGHVSLFWYQQALGQGPEFLTYFQNEAQLDKSGLPSDRFFAERPEGSVSTLKIQRTQQEDSAVYLCASSPQPPAYEQYFGPGTRLTVT.

The chain carries TRBV9 and TRBJ2-1; TRBD2 agrees at 8 bases. Trimming took 3 bases from V and 4 from J; bases not matched to a gene: 6. Germline-derived CDR1 and CDR2 are SGDLS and YYNGEE. The CDR3 covers 15 residues. CDR3 DNA: TGTGCCAGCAGCGGTGCGGGAGGCAAGTACAATGAGCAGTTCTTC. It yields the protein CASSGAGGKYNEQFF.

This clone is medium-sized (0.01 to 0.1%) in the sample. Here the CDR3 DNA reads TGTGCCAGCGGACCGGACAGTTTAAGCTACGAGCAGTACTTC. This encodes CASGPDSLSYEQYF. The gene calls are TRBV6-5 and TRBJ2-7; TRBD1 might be the D (6 bases). The germline V gene encodes CDR1 MNHEY and CDR2 SVGAGI. Deletions cut 8 bases from V and 3 bases from J, with 17 bases between. The CDR3 runs to 14 residues.

The chain uses TRBV27 and TRBJ2-7, with 9 bases aligning to TRBD2. This CDR3 region has 11 residues. Per the germline V gene, CDR1 is MNHEY and CDR2 is SMNVEV (reference sequence). Trimming cost V 11 bases and J 6 bases; bases outside gene matches: 5. The CDR3 region is CAAGGSAEQYF. The CDR3 bases are TGTGCCGCGGGGGGGTCAGCCGAGCAGTACTTC.

This clone was observed once. The chain joins TRBV18 to TRBJ1-6, with TRBD1 matching 7 bases. Germline V lookup: CDR1 KGHSH, CDR2 LQKENI. With 5 bases clipped from V and 8 bases from J, the junction kept 9 bases outside the gene matches. This CDR3 contains 15 residues. The CDR3 DNA reads TGTGCCAGCTCAATCTCCGGGACAGAGGATTCACCCCTCCACTTT. Translation gives CASSISGTEDSPLHF.

CDR3 amino acids: CASSRRDRGYEQYF. In DNA form, the CDR3 reads TGTGCCAGCAGTCGCCGGGACAGGGGCTACGAGCAGTACTTC. V gene TRBV6-1 combines with J gene TRBJ2-7, with 10 bases lining up with TRBD1. This CDR3 spans 14 amino acids. After removal of 5 bases from V and 3 bases from J, the junction contained 4 bases not matched to a gene. Germline loops: CDR1 MNHNS, CDR2 SASEGT.

The chain carries TRBV5-4 and TRBJ2-5; 7 nucleotides match TRBD2. CDR3 length equals 14 residues. Germline V CDR1 and CDR2: SGHNT, YYREEE (reference sequence). The trim removed 7 bases at V and 5 bases at J, leaving 11 bases unmatched. The CDR3 protein is CASHTWGGSETQYF. DNA for the CDR3: TGTGCCAGCCACACCTGGGGAGGGAGTGAGACCCAGTACTTC.

This clone was counted between two and nine times. The rearrangement uses TRBV27 and TRBJ2-7; 8 bases map to TRBD2. Germline values: CDR1 MNHEY, CDR2 SMNVEV (reference sequence). Trimming at V came to 3 bases and at J to 3 bases, leaving 4 bases not matched to a gene. This CDR3 spans 14 amino acids. The CDR3 here is CASSLGAGGYEQYF. The CDR3 nucleotides are TGTGCCAGCAGTTTGGGGGCGGGAGGCTACGAGCAGTACTTC.

This chain joins TRBV29-1 and TRBJ2-7; D possibly corresponds to TRBD2 (6 bases). Germline V lookup: CDR1 SQVTM, CDR2 ANQGSEA. CDR3 length: 15 residues. V shed 1 base and J shed 1 base, with 14 bases lying between them. CDR3 DNA: TGCAGCGTTGAAGGGAGGGGAACAAGTTCCTACGAGCAGTACTTC. This gives the protein CSVEGRGTSSYEQYF.

The V call is TRBV4-1, the J call TRBJ1-4, with 7 nucleotides matching TRBD1. The V segment lost 2 bases and the J segment 8 bases; nucleotides outside the gene matches: 8. Per germline, CDR1 MGHRA and CDR2 YSYEKL. The CDR3 sequence is 15 residues long. CDR3 DNA: TGCGCCAGCAGCCAATTCCGACAGGGTGACGAAAAACTGTTTTTT. It is translated as CASSQFRQGDEKLFF.

This chain joins TRBV27 and TRBJ1-4; D gene unclear. Germline CDR1 is MNHEY and CDR2 is SMNVEV (reference sequence). Trimming took off 2 bases at V and 1 base at J, with 8 bases between the two ends. The CDR3 has 15 amino acids. As DNA, the CDR3 is TGTGCCAGCAGTTTAGTCCGGGGAACTAATGAAAAACTGTTTTTT. It codes for CASSLVRGTNEKLFF.

The chain links TRBV27 to TRBJ1-5, with TRBD1 matching over 10 bases. The CDR3 totals 14 residues. V trimming: 6 bases; J trimming: 5 bases; junction bases outside the gene matches: 4. CDR1 MNHEY and CDR2 SMNVEV come from the germline V gene (reference sequence). For the CDR3, the DNA is TGTGCCAGCAGCTTGACAGGGGGCCATCAGCCCCAGCATTTT. Translated: CASSLTGGHQPQHF.

This sequence joins TRBV19 and TRBJ1-1, with a possible D match to TRBD1 (5 bases). The germline V gene encodes CDR1 LNHDA and CDR2 SQIVND (reference sequence). V was pared by 2 bases and J by 4 bases, with 17 bases between. This CDR3 has 16 residues. The CDR3 nucleotides are TGTGCCAGTAGTATATCCTTTAAGGGGATTAGCACTGAAGCTTTCTTT. It translates to CASSISFKGISTEAFF.

Only a few counts were recorded for this clone. The chain uses TRBV5-1 and TRBJ2-2; no clear D. Germline V CDR1 and CDR2: SGHRS, YFSETQ. The CDR3 is 13 amino acids. V was trimmed by 4 bases and J by 4 bases, leaving 8 bases between them. CDR3 bases: TGCGCCAGCAGCCCATTTCCCACCGGGGAGCTGTTTTTT. Its translation: CASSPFPTGELFF.

V and J are TRBV5-4 and TRBJ2-7; 9 bases are a match to TRBD2. CDR1 and CDR2 (germline): SGHNT, YYREEE (reference sequence). The ends lost 4 bases at V and 1 base at J; junction bases unmatched: 3. This CDR3 comprises 14 residues. CDR3 in DNA: TGTGCCAGCAGCCCGCTAGCGGGGTCCTACGAGCAGTACTTC. It yields the protein CASSPLAGSYEQYF.

The CDR3 sequence is CASSLGAGSGNTIYF. CDR3 sequence (DNA): TGTGCCAGCAGCTTGGGGGCAGGGTCCGGAAACACCATATATTTT. V gene TRBV5-4 combines with J gene TRBJ1-3; possibly TRBD1 for D (5 bases). The CDR3 spans 15 residues. Trimming removed 0 bases from V and 4 bases from J, with 11 bases in between. Per germline, CDR1 SGHNT and CDR2 YYREEE (reference sequence).

This rearrangement joins TRBV9 to TRBJ2-5; D might be TRBD2 (5 bases). Trimming shortened V by 7 bases and J by 9 bases, and 16 bases separated the two germline ends. Germline lookup yields CDR1 SGDLS and CDR2 YYNGEE. This CDR3 region has 12 residues. In nucleotides, the CDR3 is TGTGCCAGCGGCCCAGAGGGTCAGGCCCAGTACTTC. Amino acids: CASGPEGQAQYF.

The chain couples TRBV27 to TRBJ2-2; TRBD1 agrees at 11 bases. This CDR3 is 16 amino acids long. The V and J ends lost 6 bases and 7 bases, in that order; junction bases with no gene match: 10. CDR1 and CDR2 from the germline V gene are MNHEY and SMNVEV (reference sequence). The CDR3 DNA reads as TGTGCCAGCAGACTACGGGACAGGGGGGAACGCGGGGAGCTGTTTTTT. Translation: CASRLRDRGERGELFF.